This TCR beta chain is from a study of T-cell reconstitution after alpha-beta-depleted transplantation in children. Notes on the study in general: Several hundred expanded graft clones reportedly supplied alpha-beta T cells about two months after transplant.

As regards this clonotype: The antigen is not known.

Germline CDR1 reads ENHRY; CDR2 reads SYGVKD. The CDR3 has 14 residues. Trimming removed 0 bases from V and 6 bases from J, with 10 bases in between. TCRbeta library preparation incorporated unique molecular identifiers. TCRdb called the PCR reads again in MiXCR, with one record for every CDR3 protein. This table holds 490,000 or so distinct CDR3 sequences, more than 9% found once. The TCR was taken from a child aged 2-15 years with inherited bone marrow failure, due to receive a stem cell transplant. This chain connects TRBV10-3 to TRBJ2-3; maybe TRBD2 (5 bases). Sequenced material: PBMCs, taken before TCRalphabeta/CD19-depleted stem cell transplant. The CDR3 spells CAISESRSGDTQYF. Written as DNA, the CDR3 is TGTGCCATCAGTGAGTCGAGGTCGGGGGATACGCAGTATTTT.